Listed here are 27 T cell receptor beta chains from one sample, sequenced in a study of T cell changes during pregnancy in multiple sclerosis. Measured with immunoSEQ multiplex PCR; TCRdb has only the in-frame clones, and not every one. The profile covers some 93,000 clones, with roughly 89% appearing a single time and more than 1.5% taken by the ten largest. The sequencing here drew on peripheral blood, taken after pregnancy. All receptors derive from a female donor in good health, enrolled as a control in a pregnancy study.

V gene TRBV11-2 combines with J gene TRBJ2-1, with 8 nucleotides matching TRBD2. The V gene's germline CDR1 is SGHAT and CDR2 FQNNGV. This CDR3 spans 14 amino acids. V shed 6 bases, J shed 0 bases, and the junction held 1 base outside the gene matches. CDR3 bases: TGTGCCAGCAGAGGACTAGCCTCCTACAATGAGCAGTTCTTC. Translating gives CASRGLASYNEQFF.

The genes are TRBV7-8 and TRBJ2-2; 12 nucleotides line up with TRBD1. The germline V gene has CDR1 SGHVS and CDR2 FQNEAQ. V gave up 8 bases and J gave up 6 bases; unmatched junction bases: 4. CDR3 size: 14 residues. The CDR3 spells CASWGQGAPGELFF. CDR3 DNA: TGTGCCAGCTGGGGACAGGGGGCACCCGGGGAGCTGTTTTTT.

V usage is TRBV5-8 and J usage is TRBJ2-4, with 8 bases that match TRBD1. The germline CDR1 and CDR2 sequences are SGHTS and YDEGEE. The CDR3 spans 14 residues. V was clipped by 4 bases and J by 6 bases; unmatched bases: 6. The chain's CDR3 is CASSEGTGGNIQYF. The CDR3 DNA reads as TGTGCCAGCAGCGAGGGGACAGGAGGAAACATTCAGTACTTC.

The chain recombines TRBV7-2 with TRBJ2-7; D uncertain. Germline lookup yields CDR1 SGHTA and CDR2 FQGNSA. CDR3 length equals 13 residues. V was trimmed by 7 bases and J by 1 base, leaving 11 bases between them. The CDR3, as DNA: TGTGCCAGCACCCCTCTAGATTCCTACGAGCAGTACTTC. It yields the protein CASTPLDSYEQYF.

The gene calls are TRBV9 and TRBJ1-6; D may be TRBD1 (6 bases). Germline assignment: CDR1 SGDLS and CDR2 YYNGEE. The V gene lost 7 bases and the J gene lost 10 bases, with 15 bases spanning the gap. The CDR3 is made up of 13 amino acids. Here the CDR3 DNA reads TGTGCCAGCGCGAGGCAAGGGACATCACCCCTCCACTTT. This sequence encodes CASARQGTSPLHF.

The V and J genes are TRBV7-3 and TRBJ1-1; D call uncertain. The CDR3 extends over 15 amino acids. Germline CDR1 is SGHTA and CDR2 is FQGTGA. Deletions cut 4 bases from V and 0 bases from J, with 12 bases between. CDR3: CASSSQGGLNTEAFF. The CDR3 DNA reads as TGTGCCAGCAGCTCGCAAGGAGGGTTGAACACTGAAGCTTTCTTT.

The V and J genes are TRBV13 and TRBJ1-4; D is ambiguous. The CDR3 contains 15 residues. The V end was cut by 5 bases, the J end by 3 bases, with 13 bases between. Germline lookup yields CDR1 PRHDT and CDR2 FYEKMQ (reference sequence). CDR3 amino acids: CASSPGRAANEKLFF. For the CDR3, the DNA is TGTGCCAGCAGCCCCGGGCGGGCTGCTAATGAAAAACTGTTTTTT.

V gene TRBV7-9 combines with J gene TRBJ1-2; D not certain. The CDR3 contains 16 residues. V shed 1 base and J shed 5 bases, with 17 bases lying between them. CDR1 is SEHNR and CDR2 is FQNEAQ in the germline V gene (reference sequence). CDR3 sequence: CASSLEAQAGGYGYTF. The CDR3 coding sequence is TGTGCCAGCAGCTTAGAGGCGCAGGCAGGAGGGTATGGCTACACCTTC. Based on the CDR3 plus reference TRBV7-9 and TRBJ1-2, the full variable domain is DTGVSQNPRHKITKRGQNVTFRCDPISEHNRLYWYRQTLGQGPEFLTYFQNEAQLEKSRLLSDRFSAERPKGSFSTLEIQRTEQGDSAMYLCASSLEAQAGGYGYTFGSGTRLTVV.

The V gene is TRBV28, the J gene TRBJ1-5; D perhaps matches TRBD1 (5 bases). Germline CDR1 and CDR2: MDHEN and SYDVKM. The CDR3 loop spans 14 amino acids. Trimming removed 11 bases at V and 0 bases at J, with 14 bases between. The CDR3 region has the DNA TGTGCCGGCCAGGGCAGCTATAGCAATCAGCCCCAGCATTTT. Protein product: CAGQGSYSNQPQHF.

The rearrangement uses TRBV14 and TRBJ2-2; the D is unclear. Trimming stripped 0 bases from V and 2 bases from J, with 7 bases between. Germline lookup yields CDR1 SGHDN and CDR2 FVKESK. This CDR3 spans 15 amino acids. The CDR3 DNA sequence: TGTGCCAGCAGCCAAGATAGGAGAAACACCGGGGAGCTGTTTTTT. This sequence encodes CASSQDRRNTGELFF.

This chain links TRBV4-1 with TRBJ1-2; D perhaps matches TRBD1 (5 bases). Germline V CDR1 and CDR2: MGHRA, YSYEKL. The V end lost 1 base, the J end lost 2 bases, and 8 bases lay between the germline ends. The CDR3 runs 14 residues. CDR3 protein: CASSQGRANYGYTF. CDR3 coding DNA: TGCGCCAGCAGCCAAGGCAGGGCGAACTATGGCTACACCTTC.

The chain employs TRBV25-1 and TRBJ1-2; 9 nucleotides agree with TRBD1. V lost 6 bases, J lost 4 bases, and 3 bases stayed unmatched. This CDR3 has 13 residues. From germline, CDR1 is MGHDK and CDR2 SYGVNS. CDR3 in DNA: TGTGCCAGCAGGAGGGACAGGGCCTATGGCTACACCTTC. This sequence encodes CASRRDRAYGYTF.

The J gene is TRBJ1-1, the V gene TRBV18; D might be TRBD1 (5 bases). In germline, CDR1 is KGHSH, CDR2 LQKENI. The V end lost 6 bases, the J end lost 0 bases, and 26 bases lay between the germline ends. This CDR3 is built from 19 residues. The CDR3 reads CASSRTPTAIPSMNTEAFF. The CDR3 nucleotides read TGTGCCAGCTCTCGAACCCCGACAGCCATACCTAGTATGAACACTGAAGCTTTCTTT.

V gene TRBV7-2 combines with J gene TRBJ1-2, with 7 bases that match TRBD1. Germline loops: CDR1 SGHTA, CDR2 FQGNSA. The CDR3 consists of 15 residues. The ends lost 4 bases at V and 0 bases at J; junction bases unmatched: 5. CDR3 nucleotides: TGTGCCAGCAGCTCACCAGGGGGATCTAACTATGGCTACACCTTC. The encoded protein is CASSSPGGSNYGYTF.

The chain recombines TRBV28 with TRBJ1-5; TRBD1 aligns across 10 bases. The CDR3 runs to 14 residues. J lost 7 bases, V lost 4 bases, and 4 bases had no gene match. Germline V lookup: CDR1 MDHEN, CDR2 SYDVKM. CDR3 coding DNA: TGTGCCAGCAGTTATGGGACAGGGGTCCAGCCCCAGCATTTT. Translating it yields CASSYGTGVQPQHF.

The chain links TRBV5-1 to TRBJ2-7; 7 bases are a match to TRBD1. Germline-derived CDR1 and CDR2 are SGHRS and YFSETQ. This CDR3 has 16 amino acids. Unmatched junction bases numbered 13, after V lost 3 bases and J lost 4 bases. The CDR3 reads CASSSTSGQSPYEQYF. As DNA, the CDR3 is TGCGCCAGCAGCTCAACGTCGGGACAGAGCCCTTACGAGCAGTACTTC.

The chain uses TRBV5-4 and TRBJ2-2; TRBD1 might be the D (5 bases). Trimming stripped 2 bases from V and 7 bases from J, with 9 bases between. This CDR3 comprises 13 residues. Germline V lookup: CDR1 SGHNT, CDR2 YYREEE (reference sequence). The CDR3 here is CASSFRVIGELFF. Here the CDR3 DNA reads TGTGCCAGCAGCTTCAGGGTGATCGGGGAGCTGTTTTTT.

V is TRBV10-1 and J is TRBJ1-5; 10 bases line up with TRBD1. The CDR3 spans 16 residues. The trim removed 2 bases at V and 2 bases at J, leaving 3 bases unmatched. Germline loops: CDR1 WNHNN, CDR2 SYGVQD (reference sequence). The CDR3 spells CASSEVGTGGNQPQHF. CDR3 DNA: TGCGCCAGCAGTGAGGTGGGGACAGGGGGCAATCAGCCCCAGCATTTT.

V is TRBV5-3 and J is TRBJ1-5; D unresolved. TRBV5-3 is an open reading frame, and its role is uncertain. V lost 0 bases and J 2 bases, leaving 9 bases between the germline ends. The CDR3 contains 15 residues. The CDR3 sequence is CARSLAGEGNQPQHF. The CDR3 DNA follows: TGTGCCAGAAGCTTGGCCGGCGAGGGCAATCAGCCCCAGCATTTT.

CDR3 bases: TGCAGCGTTGAAGATCCCGGAGGTCCTGCTCATGGCTACACCTTC. Translating gives CSVEDPGGPAHGYTF. The genes are TRBV29-1 and TRBJ1-2; no clear D. CDR1 and CDR2 (germline): SQVTM, ANQGSEA. The CDR3 runs to 15 residues. V shed 0 bases and J shed 6 bases, with 17 bases lying between them.

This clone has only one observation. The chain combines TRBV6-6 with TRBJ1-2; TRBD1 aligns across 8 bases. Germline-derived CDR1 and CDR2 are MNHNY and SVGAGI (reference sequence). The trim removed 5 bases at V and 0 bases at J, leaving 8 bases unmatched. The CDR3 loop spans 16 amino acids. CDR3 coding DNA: TGTGCCAGCAGTGGCGGACAGGGCGGCACTAACTATGGCTACACCTTC. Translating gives CASSGGQGGTNYGYTF.

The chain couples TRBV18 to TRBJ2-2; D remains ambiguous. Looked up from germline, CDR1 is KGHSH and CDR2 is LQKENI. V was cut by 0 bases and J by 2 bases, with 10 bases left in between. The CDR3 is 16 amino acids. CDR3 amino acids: CASSPPTRSNTGELFF. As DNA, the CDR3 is TGTGCCAGCTCACCACCAACGCGCTCAAACACCGGGGAGCTGTTTTTT.

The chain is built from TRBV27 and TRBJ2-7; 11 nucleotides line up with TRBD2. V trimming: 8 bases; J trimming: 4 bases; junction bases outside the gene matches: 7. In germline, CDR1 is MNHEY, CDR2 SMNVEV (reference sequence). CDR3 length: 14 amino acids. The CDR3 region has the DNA TGTGCCAGCGCCACTAGCGGGGGTCCATACGAGCAGTACTTC. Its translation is CASATSGGPYEQYF.

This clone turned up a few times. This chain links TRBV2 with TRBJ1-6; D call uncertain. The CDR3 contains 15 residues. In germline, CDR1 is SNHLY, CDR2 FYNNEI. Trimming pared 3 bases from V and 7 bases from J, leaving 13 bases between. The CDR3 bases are TGTGCCAGCAGTGATAAGGCAGTGAGGAATTCACCCCTCCACTTT. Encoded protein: CASSDKAVRNSPLHF.

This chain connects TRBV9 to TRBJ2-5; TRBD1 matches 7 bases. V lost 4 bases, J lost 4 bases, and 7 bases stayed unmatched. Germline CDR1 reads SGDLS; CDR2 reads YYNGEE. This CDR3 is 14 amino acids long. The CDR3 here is CASSTRQGSETQYF. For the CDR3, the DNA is TGTGCCAGCAGCACCAGACAGGGTTCAGAGACCCAGTACTTC.

The CDR3 bases are TGTGCCAGCTCACCATCTATGAACACTGAAGCTTTCTTT. Translated, it gives CASSPSMNTEAFF. The chain uses TRBV18 and TRBJ1-1; D not resolved. The CDR3 runs 13 residues. Germline V gene lookup returns CDR1 KGHSH and CDR2 LQKENI. Trimming removed 2 bases at V and 0 bases at J, with 4 bases between.

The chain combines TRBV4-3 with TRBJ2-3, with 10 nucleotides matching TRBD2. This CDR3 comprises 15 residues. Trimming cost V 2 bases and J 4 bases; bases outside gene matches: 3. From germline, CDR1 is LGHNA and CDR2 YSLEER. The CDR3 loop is CASSQPGLAPDTQYF. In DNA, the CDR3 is TGCGCCAGCAGCCAACCGGGACTAGCGCCAGATACGCAGTATTTT.